One sample yielded the 19 T cell receptor beta chains listed below, sequenced in a study of naive and memory T cell subsets. Two oligonucleotides, mixed equimolar, formed the beta constant-region primer covering TRBC1 and TRBC2. TCRdb re-called the UMI-ligation and nested PCR reads through MiXCR, storing one row per CDR3 protein. The repertoire holds 130,000 to 150,000 distinct CDR3 sequences, with approximately 15% as singletons. What was sequenced was naive CD4+ T cells from blood. The receptors come from a human donor in good health.

This chain connects TRBV20-1 to TRBJ2-1; no clear D. The CDR3 runs 16 residues. The V gene lost 1 base and the J gene lost 3 bases, with 16 bases spanning the gap. CDR1 DFQATT and CDR2 SNEGSKA come from the germline V gene (reference sequence). The CDR3 nucleotides read TGCAGTGCTAGAGTCCGGACGGAAAATAACTACAATGAGCAGTTCTTC. Translated, it gives CSARVRTENNYNEQFF.

The chain recombines TRBV20-1 with TRBJ1-1; 7 bases agree with TRBD1. Trimming took 1 base from V and 4 from J; bases not matched to a gene: 9. The CDR3 runs 15 residues. Germline CDR1 DFQATT, CDR2 SNEGSKA (reference sequence). The CDR3 DNA reads TGCAGTGCTAGAGGCGCCTCAGGGGGATCCACTGAAGCTTTCTTT. It codes for CSARGASGGSTEAFF.

The rearrangement joins TRBV30 to TRBJ2-7; 8 positions match TRBD2. Germline V gene lookup returns CDR1 GTSNPN and CDR2 SVGIG (reference sequence). Trimming cost V 3 bases and J 2 bases; bases outside gene matches: 3. The length of the CDR3 is 13 residues. The CDR3 region has the DNA TGTGCCTGGAGGGTAGCGGGAACCTACGAGCAGTACTTC. As protein: CAWRVAGTYEQYF.

This clonotype was observed a few times. The J gene is TRBJ2-1, the V gene TRBV29-1; 9 nucleotides align to TRBD2. This CDR3 contains 15 residues. The trim removed 3 bases at V and 1 base at J, leaving 4 bases unmatched. The V gene's germline CDR1 is SQVTM and CDR2 ANQGSEA. In DNA, the CDR3 is TGCAGCGTTGACGGACTAGCGAGTTCCTACAATGAGCAGTTCTTC. Residues: CSVDGLASSYNEQFF.

The table lists this clonotype with a few counts. J is TRBJ2-3 and V is TRBV7-9, with 12 bases that match TRBD2. J gave up 0 bases and V 5 bases, and 12 bases lay outside the gene matches. The CDR3 has 19 residues. Germline CDR1 reads SEHNR; CDR2 reads FQNEAQ (reference sequence). The CDR3 protein is CASSPPIGGTSGSTDTQYF. CDR3 in DNA: TGTGCCAGCAGCCCGCCAATCGGAGGGACTAGCGGGAGCACAGATACGCAGTATTTT.

This sequence joins TRBV6-1 and TRBJ1-2; D may be TRBD1 (6 bases). Per the germline V gene, CDR1 is MNHNS and CDR2 is SASEGT. V gave up 1 base and J gave up 8 bases, with 17 bases separating them. The CDR3 sequence is 15 residues long. The CDR3 spells CASSEEWGRRSGYTF. As DNA, the CDR3 is TGTGCCAGCAGTGAAGAATGGGGGCGCCGTTCGGGCTACACCTTC.

This clonotype has at least ten counts. The J gene is TRBJ1-1, the V gene TRBV10-1, with 11 positions matching TRBD1. V shed 4 bases and J 3 bases; nucleotides not matched to a gene: 4. Germline CDR1 is WNHNN and CDR2 is SYGVQD (reference sequence). The CDR3 extends over 15 amino acids. The CDR3 sequence is CASSAMGQGDTEAFF. CDR3 sequence (DNA): TGCGCCAGCAGTGCGATGGGACAGGGGGACACTGAAGCTTTCTTT.

The sample holds a few counts of this clonotype. The rearrangement uses TRBV7-2 and TRBJ2-1; TRBD2 matches 7 bases. The CDR3 spans 16 residues. The ends lost 5 bases at V and 4 bases at J; junction bases unmatched: 11. The V gene's germline CDR1 is SGHTA and CDR2 FQGNSA. The CDR3 DNA reads TGTGCCAGCAGCCAGGGTCTGGGCGGGGGTTACAATGAGCAGTTCTTC. It yields the protein CASSQGLGGGYNEQFF.

This chain connects TRBV20-1 to TRBJ2-7, with 11 bases identical to TRBD1. Germline CDR1 DFQATT, CDR2 SNEGSKA (reference sequence). This CDR3 spans 16 amino acids. V shed 0 bases, J shed 5 bases, and the junction held 9 bases outside the gene matches. The CDR3 reads CSARDLLDRGLDEQYF. CDR3 nucleotide sequence: TGCAGTGCTAGAGATCTGTTGGACAGGGGGCTCGACGAGCAGTACTTC.

The genes are TRBV10-3 and TRBJ1-6; 7 nucleotides line up with TRBD1. V shed 7 bases, J shed 7 bases, and the junction held 7 bases outside the gene matches. Germline V gene sequence: CDR1 ENHRY, CDR2 SYGVKD. The CDR3 length is 14 residues. CDR3 DNA sequence: TGTGCCATCAACTCCGGGACAGTAAATTCACCCCTCCACTTT. As protein: CAINSGTVNSPLHF.

This clonotype has only a few counts. DNA for the CDR3: TGTGCCAGCAGTCGGGACAGTATCAATCAGCCCCAGCATTTT. This codes for CASSRDSINQPQHF. This chain uses TRBV12-3 or TRBV12-4 with TRBJ1-5; TRBD1 matches at 7 bases. Trimming at V came to 5 bases and at J to 3 bases, leaving 4 bases not matched to a gene. The CDR3 is made up of 14 amino acids.

This clonotype was counted only a few times. The chain recombines TRBV2 with TRBJ2-2, with TRBD1 matching over 8 bases. This CDR3 region has 15 residues. Germline V lookup: CDR1 SNHLY, CDR2 FYNNEI. V lost 6 bases and J lost 0; bases outside the gene matches: 3. The CDR3 nucleotides read TGTGCCAGCAGCGCGGGACAGGCGAACACCGGGGAGCTGTTTTTT. Translated, it gives CASSAGQANTGELFF.

This clonotype has just a few counts. The rearrangement links TRBV7-2 to TRBJ2-7; D is possibly TRBD1 or TRBD2 (6 bases each). The CDR3 covers 12 residues. Trimming removed 0 bases from V and 13 bases from J, with 13 bases in between. Looked up from germline, CDR1 is SGHTA and CDR2 is FQGNSA. In DNA, the CDR3 is TGTGCCAGCAGCTTAGCGCGGGACATTCCTTACTTC. Encoded protein: CASSLARDIPYF.

The rearrangement links TRBV7-9 to TRBJ2-5; 7 nucleotides match TRBD1. With 3 bases clipped from V and 2 bases from J, the junction kept 3 bases outside the gene matches. Germline CDR1 reads SEHNR; CDR2 reads FQNEAQ (reference sequence). There are 14 residues in the CDR3. This CDR3 is CASSFRTGQETQYF. The CDR3 coding sequence is TGTGCCAGCAGCTTCAGGACAGGACAAGAGACCCAGTACTTC. The full variable domain, with the rest looked up from reference TRBV7-9 and TRBJ2-5, is DTGVSQNPRHKITKRGQNVTFRCDPISEHNRLYWYRQTLGQGPEFLTYFQNEAQLEKSRLLSDRFSAERPKGSFSTLEIQRTEQGDSAMYLCASSFRTGQETQYFGPGTRLLVL.

There are a few counts of this clonotype. This chain joins TRBV18 and TRBJ2-7; D uncertain. Germline CDR1 and CDR2: KGHSH and LQKENI. The ends were cut back, 0 bases at V and 6 bases at J, with 21 bases in the middle. CDR3 length equals 17 residues. CDR3: CASSPPSSLAEPPEQYF. The CDR3 bases are TGTGCCAGCTCACCACCGTCGTCGTTGGCGGAGCCCCCCGAGCAGTACTTC. Full variable domain (missing parts from reference TRBV18 and TRBJ2-7): NAGVMQNPRHLVRRRGQEARLRCSPMKGHSHVYWYRQLPEEGLKFMVYLQKENIIDESGMPKERFSAEFPKEGPSILRIQQVVRGDSAAYFCASSPPSSLAEPPEQYFGPGTRLTVT.

This clonotype was picked up many times. The CDR3 DNA reads TGTGCCAGCAGCTCGGGGGAAAAGGGTGAGCAGTTCTTC. Translated: CASSSGEKGEQFF. The chain joins TRBV7-2 to TRBJ2-1; a weak D match, TRBD2 (6 bases). The CDR3 has 13 residues. From germline, CDR1 is SGHTA and CDR2 FQGNSA. V shed 4 bases and J shed 9 bases, with 13 bases lying between them.

V gene TRBV20-1 combines with J gene TRBJ2-3, with D uncertain. The V gene lost 0 bases and the J gene lost 6 bases, with 10 bases spanning the gap. The germline gives CDR1 DFQATT, CDR2 SNEGSKA (reference sequence). The CDR3 length is 13 residues. The CDR3 coding sequence is TGCAGTGCTAGAGACATCGGCAGTGATACGCAGTATTTT. It specifies CSARDIGSDTQYF.

This chain uses TRBV20-1 with TRBJ2-7, with 10 bases matching TRBD2. The length of the CDR3 is 15 residues. V gave up 6 bases and J gave up 7 bases; unmatched junction bases: 15. Germline V gene sequence: CDR1 DFQATT, CDR2 SNEGSKA (reference sequence). Written as DNA, the CDR3 is TGCAGTGCAGCCCCACGGCTAGCGGGAGAAGGAGAGCAGTACTTC. It encodes CSAAPRLAGEGEQYF.

This clonotype has only a few counts. The genes are TRBV19 and TRBJ2-1; D is perhaps TRBD2 (5 bases). The CDR3 spans 18 residues. V lost 0 bases and J 6 bases, leaving 21 bases between the germline ends. Germline assignment: CDR1 LNHDA and CDR2 SQIVND (reference sequence). The CDR3 protein is CASSIDHGGSMGSNEQFF. DNA for the CDR3: TGTGCCAGTAGTATAGATCATGGCGGCAGTATGGGGAGCAATGAGCAGTTCTTC.